Listed below are T cell receptor beta chains from one sample, sequenced in a study of CD8+ T cells in alopecia areata. Produced via immunoSEQ multiplex PCR; TCRdb's table is partial and in-frame only. The sample consists of about 160,000 clones, roughly 60% of them appearing once. The sequencing here drew on CD4+ T cells sorted from blood, taken at week 24, from a patient treated with tofacitinib. Receptor source: a human donor with alopecia areata. CDR3s include the opening cysteine and the closing phenylalanine or tryptophan. Each record gives: clone size, J gene, V gene, D gene, CDR3 DNA, CDR3 protein. D genes are given only for firm matches. Clone size appears in some rows only: once, few, many, or a class for an expanded clone.

few	TRBJ1-1	TRBV18	.	TGTGCCAGCCAAGTCGGGGGGCACAGGAACACTGAAGCTTTCTTT	CASQVGGHRNTEAFF
.	TRBJ2-7	TRBV18	.	TGTGCCAGCTCACCACCTGAGTTTCTCAACGAGCAGTACTTC	CASSPPEFLNEQYF
.	TRBJ2-5	TRBV7-9	.	TGTGCCAGCAGCCTCACCGAGGGAACCGGGGAGACCCAGTACTTC	CASSLTEGTGETQYF
.	TRBJ1-6	TRBV29-1	.	TGCAGCGTTGGGGATTCGATATCTAATTCACCCCTCCACTTT	CSVGDSISNSPLHF
.	TRBJ1-5	TRBV23-1	.	TGCGCCAGCAGTCGTTCCAATCAGCCCCAGCATTTT	CASSRSNQPQHF
.	TRBJ1-6	TRBV10-3	.	TGTGCCATCAGGTCCGGGCCCCGTGATTCACCCCTCCACTTT	CAIRSGPRDSPLHF
once	TRBJ2-5	TRBV19	TRBD2	TGTGCCAGTAGTATCTCGACGGGGGGATTCGTAGAGACCCAGTACTTC	CASSISTGGFVETQYF
.	TRBJ1-2	TRBV29-1	.	TGCAGCGTTGATCTACCCGAGTATGGCTACACCTTC	CSVDLPEYGYTF
.	TRBJ2-5	TRBV5-1	.	TGCGCCAGCAGCCCCTTAGTAGCGAAAGAGACCCAGTACTTC	CASSPLVAKETQYF
.	TRBJ1-2	TRBV6-5	.	TGTGCCAGCAGTGAAGCGCTGTGGGGTTCCTTC	CASSEALWGSF
.	TRBJ1-6	TRBV11-2	.	TGTGCCAGCAGCACACCCCGACAGTTTAATTCACCCCTCCACTTT	CASSTPRQFNSPLHF
.	TRBJ2-3	TRBV29-1	.	TGCAGCGTTGACTACAGAGAGAGCACAGATACGCAGTATTTT	CSVDYRESTDTQYF
few	TRBJ1-1	TRBV29-1	.	TGCAGCGGAAGGAGTGACGGATACACTGAAGCTTTCTTT	CSGRSDGYTEAFF
.	TRBJ2-7	TRBV5-5	.	TGTGCCAGCAGCTCCAAAAGTAGACTAGGAATGGAGCAGTACTTC	CASSSKSRLGMEQYF
.	TRBJ2-5	TRBV29-1	.	TGCAGCGTTGCAGTCGGGGGAGAGACCCAGTACTTC	CSVAVGGETQYF
.	TRBJ2-3	TRBV30	TRBD2	TGTGCCTGGAAGACGGGGCTAGCGGGGGTTCCCGCGGTAAATACGCAGTATTTT	CAWKTGLAGVPAVNTQYF
.	TRBJ1-2	TRBV7-2	TRBD1	TGTGCCAGCAGCTTAGTCGGCAGGGGGCAGGATGGCTACACCTTC	CASSLVGRGQDGYTF
.	TRBJ2-7	TRBV29-1	.	TGCAGCGCTACTGCATATCCGGGGTCTGGCGAGCAGTACTTC	CSATAYPGSGEQYF
few	TRBJ2-2	TRBV5-1	.	TGCGCCAGCAGCTTGGAAGTACGAGAAGGCGCCGGGGAGCTGTTTTTT	CASSLEVREGAGELFF
.	TRBJ2-1	TRBV4-2	.	TGTGCCAGCAGCCCACCCCCGGGGGACCGTTCCTACAATGAGCAGTTCTTC	CASSPPPGDRSYNEQFF
.	TRBJ2-7	TRBV5-1	TRBD1	TGCGCCAGTACCGGGACAGGGTCAGGCGAGCAGTACTTC	CASTGTGSGEQYF
.	TRBJ1-2	TRBV29-1	.	TGCAGCGTGCCCCGGGACACAAGCTTTGGCTACACCTTC	CSVPRDTSFGYTF
.	TRBJ1-2	TRBV18	.	TGTGCCAGCTCACCAAAGGGGGTCTTTGATGGCTACACCTTC	CASSPKGVFDGYTF
few	TRBJ1-2	TRBV29-1	TRBD1	TGCAGCGTTGGCGGGACAGGGGTTGTCGGGTATGGCTACACCTTC	CSVGGTGVVGYGYTF
.	TRBJ2-2	TRBV30	.	TGTGCCTGGAGAACGAGGGGCACCGGGGAGCTGTTTTTT	CAWRTRGTGELFF
.	TRBJ2-2	TRBV7-2	TRBD1	TGTGCCAGCAGCCAGCGGACAGGGACCGGGGAGCTGTTTTTT	CASSQRTGTGELFF
.	TRBJ1-6	TRBV29-1	TRBD1	TGCAGCGTCGGGCAGGGGGGGCCTAATTCACCCCTCCACTTT	CSVGQGGPNSPLHF
once	TRBJ2-7	TRBV7-9	.	TGTGCCAGCAGCTTATGGAACGGGTACGAGCAGTACTTC	CASSLWNGYEQYF
few	TRBJ2-5	TRBV30	.	TGTGCCTGGAACCAAGGCGAGACCCAGTACTTC	CAWNQGETQYF
.	TRBJ1-2	TRBV10-3	.	TGTGCCATCAGTGACAACTATGGCTACACCTTC	CAISDNYGYTF
.	TRBJ1-1	TRBV2	.	TGTGCCAGCAGTGACCAGCAGAACACTGAAGCTTTCTTT	CASSDQQNTEAFF
.	TRBJ1-1	TRBV29-1	.	TGCAGCGTTAGACAGGACCTGAACACTGAAGCTTTCTTT	CSVRQDLNTEAFF
.	TRBJ1-1	TRBV6-1	.	TGTGCCAGCAGTGAGATCCTATCGGCCCAATCCATGAACACTGAAGCTTTCTTT	CASSEILSAQSMNTEAFF
.	TRBJ1-2	TRBV9	TRBD1	TGTGCCAGCAGCGTCCCCGGGACAGGCGACTCCTACACCTTC	CASSVPGTGDSYTF
.	TRBJ2-1	TRBV7-2	TRBD2	TGTGCCAGCAGCTTAGCGGGGGGGTGGAATGAGCAGTTCTTC	CASSLAGGWNEQFF
few	TRBJ2-3	TRBV5-1	.	TGCGCCAGCAGCTTGGTCGCCGTTGATACGCAGTATTTT	CASSLVAVDTQYF
few	TRBJ2-7	TRBV5-1	.	TGCGCCAGCAGCTTAGCCCACTTCTACGAGCAGTACTTC	CASSLAHFYEQYF
few	TRBJ2-2	TRBV5-6	.	TGTGCCAGCAGCCGAAGGGCCTGGGGACCGGGCGGGGAGCTGTTTTTT	CASSRRAWGPGGELFF